This T cell receptor beta chain came from a study of cytomegalovirus exposure and HLA in healthy donors. Findings of the study overall: Researchers reported that a few CMV-associated chains were confirmed in vitro as CMV antigen-specific. The tendency of first-cohort TCR clusters to co-occur in the roughly 130 validation repertoires emerged from a later analysis.

Germline assignment: CDR1 MNHEY and CDR2 SVGAGI. There are 15 residues in the CDR3. Trimming removed 6 bases from V and 2 bases from J; junction bases left unmatched: 4. Note on this clone: Its antigen is unknown.

Libraries were prepared by immunoSEQ multiplex PCR; TCRdb keeps only in-frame clonotypes and omits some of them. This repertoire shows around 150,000 clones, 80% to 90% found once; its top ten account for approximately 8.5%. This clonotype originated in a woman between 18 and 29 years old in good health and CMV-seropositive. Sample: PBMCs. The chain is built from TRBV6-5 and TRBJ2-7, with 13 bases matching TRBD2. The CDR3 loop is CASRKGLAGTYEQYF. The CDR3 DNA reads TGTGCCAGCAGGAAGGGACTAGCGGGAACCTACGAGCAGTACTTC.